This T cell receptor (beta chain) was profiled in a study of regulatory T cells in long-lasting Graves disease listed by TCRdb under 2021. Context from the whole study: In the newly diagnosed Graves' disease group, patients had been taking antithyroid drugs for less than 3 months. Patients with persistent Graves' disease were compared with patients with newly diagnosed Graves' disease using TCR sequencing and RNA sequencing of peripheral blood. The study took place in China and was registered as a clinical trial. TCR sequencing covered some 13 persistent and approximately 20 newly diagnosed Graves' disease patients, 33 samples in total. The research as a whole found: The study examined only peripheral blood because the primary lesion, thyroid tissue, could not be accessed. Persistent patients shared more public clonotypes among themselves (around 2,500) than newly diagnosed patients did (approximately 970). The small sample size was acknowledged by the authors as a limitation that may reduce accuracy. Sequencing and analysis were limited to the TCR beta chain. Lower TCR Shannon entropy and fewer highly expanded clones were observed in persistent Graves' disease patients than in newly diagnosed patients, which suggested clonal expansion. TRBV28, TRBJ1-2 and TRBJ2-5 were preferentially used in persistent disease, while TRBV20-1 and TRBJ2-1 were favored in newly diagnosed disease.

The receptor library was made with multiplex PCR. Data came from an Illumina HiSeq 4000. CDR3 regions were amplified by Arm-PCR with iRepertoire HTBI primers to construct TCR beta libraries. Before sequencing, the PCR products went through gel purification. As for the authors' bioinformatics: Across samples, some 62 TRBV and 14 TRBJ segments were identified and used for gene usage analysis of CDR3 amino acid clonotypes. COPE and FqMerger were used to merge filtered high-quality paired reads into contigs. BLAST was used to align contigs to IMGT TRBV, TRBD and TRBJ reference genes, with CDR3 defined following IMGT. Any clonotype with a frequency above 0.1% was classified as a highly expanded clone. Shannon entropy was used to measure repertoire diversity, and the Gini coefficient was used to measure V-J evenness. Clonotypes shared by more than one individual were considered public. Using fastp trimming at Q25 and MiXCR clonotype assembly, TCRdb reanalyzed the public sequencing data and kept in-frame beta chains. Entries are consolidated by CDR3 protein sequence, retaining the most common genes and DNA. The V and J calls were not made by the authors but by TCRdb's processing. The sample contains a few hundred thousand distinct CDR3 sequences, 14% of them found a single time. In total, the top ten clones hold more than 15% of the sample.

The time point label, read with the paper, signifies: newly diagnosed GD, antithyroid drugs for less than 3 months. For both TCR sequencing and RNA sequencing, RNA was extracted from PBMCs using TRIzol. Graves' disease was diagnosed according to American Thyroid Association guidelines. The patients came from an endocrinology department in Xi'an, China. Each patient gave approximately 10 milliliters of peripheral blood, collected in an EDTA anticoagulant tube. Ficoll Paque Plus density gradient separation was used to isolate PBMCs, and no further T cell sorting was performed. An Agilent 2100 Bioanalyzer and agarose gel were used to assess RNA quality, and a NanoDrop 2000 was used to measure RNA concentration. This clonotype was observed at least ten times. Its antigen is not yet known. Per-base qualities were not stored, and no clone one base away is much larger. The CDR3 runs 14 residues from the cysteine to the phenylalanine. Just the 42-base CDR3 DNA is kept, in frame starting at base 1. After removal of 4 bases from V and 10 bases from J, the junction retains 10 bases not matched to a gene. CDR1 is given as SGHRS and CDR2 as YFSETQ, both from the germline V gene.

The sample also formed part of further work on T cells in Graves' hyperthyroidism and ophthalmopathy. As the second publication notes: Stable Graves' hyperthyroidism was defined as no progression to ophthalmopathy during 18 months of follow-up. Hyperthyroidism patients were newly diagnosed, with disease duration under 2 months, and aged 18 to 65 years. Exclusion was applied to patients with uncontrolled infections, other autoimmune diseases, pregnancy or lactation. Clinical symptoms, serum thyroxine and TRAb, thyroid ultrasound, and orbital computed tomography formed the basis for the diagnoses. The TCR CDR3 was subjected to a first round of RT-PCR using the HTBI primer set and the Qiagen OneStep RT-PCR kit. Most expanded thyroid clonotypes (frequency above 0.001) were also found in blood, which suggests that blood repertoires may mirror thyroid immune responses. Ophthalmopathy was separated from stable hyperthyroidism by a 13 V-J signature model, with just over 85% sensitivity and around 81% specificity obtained in cross-validation and 80%/75% obtained in testing. In validation, progression to ophthalmopathy was predicted by the model with approximately 67% sensitivity and roughly 72% specificity, a median of roughly 6.4 months before onset. To identify TCR V-J signatures that set the groups apart, the researchers used a discovery cohort of about a hundred patients, made up of 40 to 45 with Graves' ophthalmopathy and approximately 57 with stable Graves' hyperthyroidism. Whether ophthalmopathy could be predicted prospectively was tested in an independent validation cohort made up of about 20 hyperthyroidism patients plus 17 patients who later progressed to ophthalmopathy. For training and testing, the 100 patients in the discovery cohort were randomly divided in a 7:3 ratio. Thyroid tissue and blood T-cell repertoires from over 5 Graves' hyperthyroidism patients were also compared in the study. After blood sampling, hyperthyroidism patients were treated with methimazole at a starting dose of 30 mg daily, and ophthalmopathy patients were treated with high-dose intravenous methylprednisolone. Libraries were constructed in a second round of multiplex PCR, after which size selection and purification were carried out. Libraries were sequenced paired-end with 100 bp reads on an Illumina HiSeq2000. SOAPnuke was used to process the raw data, removing reads that contained adapters or uncalled bases, had a mean Phred below 15, or lacked an exact match to the constant primer or identifier. High-quality paired reads were merged using COPE v1.2.5, and each unique nucleotide sequence was defined as a clonotype. Clonotypes were aligned to IMGT TRBV, TRBD and TRBJ reference segments using MiTCR v1.1. Only V-J combinations with frequency above 0.0001, covering 99% to 99.2% of repertoires, were analysed. The TCS score was defined as the ratio of F50 (clonal expansion) to E x V (chaos), calculated using BLOSUM62-based TCRdist between CDR3 peptides within each V-J. Welch's t-statistics and random forest reduced roughly 500 V-J features to 10 to 15, which were used in a naive Bayes classifier (R e1071). Sample size was not statistically predetermined, and investigators were not blinded to group allocation. TCR Vbeta CDR3 sequencing of roughly 140 peripheral blood samples (over 40 ophthalmopathy, approximately 80 hyperthyroidism and approximately 17 progressor patients) is reported in the paper.

This chain joins TRBV5-1 to TRBJ2-1, with 8 bases in between that match TRBD1. This sequence originates from a woman between 45 and 65 years old with Graves disease. Donor details come from another sample of the same person, matched by shared clones. The sample in question was peripheral blood mononuclear cells (PBMCs), obtained at new diagnosis, from a patient treated with antithyroid drugs. The DNA sequence follows: TGCGCCAGCAGCCCCGGGGGACAGGTTCGAGAGCAGTTCTTC. Its protein is CASSPGGQVREQFF.